The 31 T cell receptor beta chains in this list originate from one sample, sequenced in a study of blood T cell repertoires in COVID-19. The protocol was immunoSEQ multiplex PCR, while the TCRdb copy is restricted to in-frame clones and leaves out a portion. The sample contains fewer than 350,000 clones, about 85% of which appear only once. The sequencing input was PBMCs or T cells enriched from blood (not recorded which). Receptors were obtained from a woman between 45 and 60 years old who had recovered from COVID-19.

This clone was recorded only once. The chain carries TRBV28 and TRBJ2-3; 11 nucleotides align to TRBD2. The CDR3 sequence is 15 residues long. The V and J ends lost 8 bases and 6 bases, in that order; junction bases with no gene match: 10. Germline values: CDR1 MDHEN, CDR2 SYDVKM. CDR3 coding DNA: TGTGCCAGCGTGAGATTAGCGGGGGGGCGGGATACGCAGTATTTT. It translates to CASVRLAGGRDTQYF.

The chain employs TRBV7-9 and TRBJ1-4; 8 nucleotides agree with TRBD1. V shed 5 bases, J shed 8 bases, and the junction held 13 bases outside the gene matches. CDR1 and CDR2 from the germline V gene are SEHNR and FQNEAQ (reference sequence). The CDR3 spans 16 residues. CDR3 coding DNA: TGTGCCAGCAGCGGCCCAGGGACAGGAATAGGGGAAAAACTGTTTTTT. Translation gives CASSGPGTGIGEKLFF.

This clone was seen a few times. The gene calls are TRBV28 and TRBJ2-2; D perhaps matches TRBD2 (5 bases). This CDR3 region has 15 residues. Trimming pared 6 bases from V and 2 bases from J, leaving 13 bases between. CDR1 is MDHEN and CDR2 is SYDVKM in the germline V gene. This CDR3 is CASSLGKFNTGELFF. CDR3 coding DNA: TGTGCCAGCAGCCTCGGGAAGTTTAACACCGGGGAGCTGTTTTTT.

V and J are TRBV7-3 and TRBJ1-6, with 8 bases matching TRBD1. V lost 3 bases, J lost 9 bases, and 4 bases stayed unmatched. Germline lookup yields CDR1 SGHTA and CDR2 FQGTGA. The CDR3 is 14 residues long. CDR3: CASSLQGAGSPLHF. The CDR3 DNA reads as TGTGCCAGCAGCTTGCAGGGGGCAGGTTCACCCCTCCACTTT.

The chain employs TRBV5-1 and TRBJ2-1; TRBD2 agrees at 9 bases. V trimming: 0 bases; J trimming: 8 bases; junction bases outside the gene matches: 3. Per germline, CDR1 SGHRS and CDR2 YFSETQ. The CDR3 is 14 amino acids. CDR3 in DNA: TGCGCCAGCAGCTTGGGCGGGGGGGCGGATGAGCAGTTCTTC. Residues: CASSLGGGADEQFF.

The rearrangement links TRBV12-3 or TRBV12-4 to TRBJ2-7; D is uncertain. Trimming took off 3 bases at V and 2 bases at J, with 5 bases between the two ends. The CDR3 loop spans 12 amino acids. The CDR3 DNA is TGTGCCAGCAGTTTTGTCACCTACGAGCAGTACTTC. Protein: CASSFVTYEQYF.

The chain uses TRBV6-2 or TRBV6-3 and TRBJ1-6, with 8 bases identical to TRBD1. Germline CDR1 and CDR2: MNHEY and SVGEGT. The CDR3 contains 16 residues. Trimming took 2 bases from V and 7 from J; bases not matched to a gene: 7. The CDR3 nucleotides read TGTGCCAGCAGTTACAGAGCCAGGGGGCAGAATTCACCCCTCCACTTT. Protein product: CASSYRARGQNSPLHF.

V and J are TRBV5-4 and TRBJ1-3; weak D call: TRBD1 (5 bases). The V end was cut by 4 bases, the J end by 0 bases, with 14 bases between. In germline, CDR1 is SGHNT, CDR2 YYREEE (reference sequence). The CDR3 is 16 amino acids. Here the CDR3 reads CASSAGFSDSGNTIYF. The CDR3, as DNA: TGTGCCAGCAGCGCAGGGTTTTCCGACTCTGGAAACACCATATATTTT.

The J gene is TRBJ1-2, the V gene TRBV11-2; D not certain. Trimming left V 0 bases short and J 7 bases short, with 9 bases between. CDR3 length: 13 residues. Per germline, CDR1 SGHAT and CDR2 FQNNGV. CDR3 DNA: TGTGCCAGCAGCTTAGAGGGCGCGTCTGGCTACACCTTC. Protein: CASSLEGASGYTF.

This rearrangement joins TRBV7-9 to TRBJ1-4, with 9 bases that match TRBD1. Trimming removed 4 bases from V and 8 bases from J; junction bases left unmatched: 8. Looked up from germline, CDR1 is SEHNR and CDR2 is FQNEAQ (reference sequence). This CDR3 contains 15 residues. CDR3 nucleotide sequence: TGTGCCAGCAGCTACACCGGGACAGGGTACGAAAAACTGTTTTTT. Translating it yields CASSYTGTGYEKLFF.

This sequence joins TRBV30 and TRBJ1-6; D gene uncertain. Germline V CDR1 and CDR2: GTSNPN, SVGIG (reference sequence). This CDR3 spans 16 amino acids. The V end was cut by 0 bases, the J end by 7 bases, with 16 bases between. For the CDR3, the DNA is TGTGCCTGGAGTGTACGGAGGCCGGCCGGAAATTCACCCCTCCACTTT. This codes for CAWSVRRPAGNSPLHF.

The J gene is TRBJ1-3, the V gene TRBV18, with TRBD1 as a possible D gene (5 bases). The V gene lost 4 bases and the J gene lost 1 base, with 11 bases spanning the gap. This CDR3 spans 15 amino acids. Germline-derived CDR1 and CDR2 are KGHSH and LQKENI. Here the CDR3 DNA reads TGTGCCAGCTCACTACAGGTGCTATCTGGAAACACCATATATTTT. Residues: CASSLQVLSGNTIYF. Complete variable domain (other parts from reference TRBV18 and TRBJ1-3): NAGVMQNPRHLVRRRGQEARLRCSPMKGHSHVYWYRQLPEEGLKFMVYLQKENIIDESGMPKERFSAEFPKEGPSILRIQQVVRGDSAAYFCASSLQVLSGNTIYFGEGSWLTVV.

The chain combines TRBV12-5 with TRBJ1-3; the D gene is possibly TRBD1 (5 bases). This CDR3 contains 13 residues. Germline lookup yields CDR1 LGHNT and CDR2 FRNRAP. The V and J ends lost 1 base and 9 bases respectively, with 10 bases between them. Here the CDR3 reads CASGLEAGGTIYF. CDR3 nucleotides: TGTGCTAGTGGTTTGGAGGCCGGGGGCACCATATATTTT.

The V gene is TRBV6-5, the J gene TRBJ1-4; D is uncertain. Trimming removed 2 bases at V and 4 bases at J, with 11 bases between. Looked up from germline, CDR1 is MNHEY and CDR2 is SVGAGI. This CDR3 has 15 residues. The CDR3 sequence is CASSYNPGNNEKLFF. The CDR3 region has the DNA TGTGCCAGCAGTTACAATCCGGGAAATAATGAAAAACTGTTTTTT.

V gene TRBV14 combines with J gene TRBJ1-5; 7 nucleotides agree with TRBD1. The J segment lost 6 bases and the V segment lost 0 bases, leaving 5 bases of the junction unmatched. The CDR3 is 15 residues long. Germline lookup yields CDR1 SGHDN and CDR2 FVKESK. Here the CDR3 reads CASSQEGRGAQPQHF. The CDR3 region has the DNA TGTGCCAGCAGCCAAGAAGGCAGGGGGGCTCAGCCCCAGCATTTT.

The genes are TRBV10-2 and TRBJ1-5; 9 bases are a match to TRBD1. The CDR3 sequence is 13 residues long. Per germline, CDR1 WSHSY and CDR2 SAAADI. Losses at the gene ends were 8 bases for V and 4 bases for J; bases not matched to a gene: 3. The CDR3 nucleotides are TGCGCCAGCGCCGGACAGGGGAATCAGCCCCAGCATTTT. Protein product: CASAGQGNQPQHF.

This clone was counted once. The rearrangement links TRBV18 to TRBJ2-5, with D hard to call. The CDR3 sequence is 14 residues long. CDR1 KGHSH and CDR2 LQKENI come from the germline V gene. V was shortened by 4 bases and J by 5 bases, with 14 bases between the two germline ends. CDR3 DNA: TGTGCCAGCTCACGGGCGACCTTTAGGGAGACCCAGTACTTC. Protein: CASSRATFRETQYF.

The rearrangement joins TRBV27 to TRBJ1-2; the match to TRBD1 covers 8 bases. J was trimmed by 7 bases and V by 6 bases; bases with no gene match: 7. There are 13 residues in the CDR3. Germline CDR1 reads MNHEY; CDR2 reads SMNVEV (reference sequence). This CDR3 is CASSPRGLGGYTF. The CDR3 DNA is TGTGCCAGCAGCCCCAGGGGGCTGGGTGGCTACACCTTC.

The J gene is TRBJ2-1, the V gene TRBV6-5, with 7 bases matching TRBD2. Germline CDR1 and CDR2: MNHEY and SVGAGI. This CDR3 region has 13 residues. The ends lost 7 bases at V and 4 bases at J; junction bases unmatched: 4. The DNA of the CDR3 is TGTGCCAGCAAATGGGACTATTACAATGAGCAGTTCTTC. This sequence encodes CASKWDYYNEQFF.

The chain carries TRBV21-1 and TRBJ1-1; the table's TRBD1 call for D was not verified on the DNA. TRBV21-1 is described as a pseudogene. CDR3 length: 13 residues. CDR3 DNA sequence: TGTGCCAGGCGGTTAGGACAGAACACTGAAGCTTTCTTT. Encoded protein: CARRLGQNTEAFF.

This chain joins TRBV4-3 and TRBJ1-5, with TRBD1 matching 7 bases. CDR3 length: 20 residues. With 0 bases clipped from V and 0 bases from J, the junction kept 14 bases outside the gene matches. Germline loops: CDR1 LGHNA, CDR2 YSLEER. CDR3 residues: CASSQDLFGTDFASNQPQHF. The CDR3 DNA sequence: TGCGCCAGCAGCCAAGATTTGTTTGGGACAGACTTTGCTAGCAATCAGCCCCAGCATTTT.

The chain couples TRBV5-5 to TRBJ1-2, with D perhaps TRBD1 (6 bases). Trimming removed 0 bases from V and 12 bases from J, with 18 bases in between. This CDR3 has 14 amino acids. Germline CDR1 is SGHKS and CDR2 is YYEKEE (reference sequence). The CDR3 reads CASSLDTFRGFHTF. The DNA of the CDR3 is TGTGCCAGCAGCTTGGACACGTTCAGGGGTTTCCACACCTTC.

The chain has TRBV7-9 and TRBJ1-2; D is ambiguous. The germline gives CDR1 SEHNR, CDR2 FQNEAQ (reference sequence). V was cut by 5 bases and J by 4 bases, with 14 bases left in between. The CDR3 runs to 14 residues. In DNA form, the CDR3 reads TGTGCCAGCAGCCCTATTCGGGATGGCTATGGCTACACCTTC. Residues: CASSPIRDGYGYTF.

The chain is built from TRBV10-2 and TRBJ2-1; 9 bases agree with TRBD2. The germline V gene encodes CDR1 WSHSY and CDR2 SAAADI. CDR3 length: 14 residues. Trimming removed 3 bases from V and 4 bases from J; junction bases left unmatched: 1. The CDR3 region is CASSEAGGYNEQFF. The DNA for the CDR3 is TGCGCCAGCAGTGAAGCGGGGGGATACAATGAGCAGTTCTTC.

The rearrangement joins TRBV3-1 (or the pseudogene TRBV3-2) to TRBJ2-7, with TRBD2 matching over 9 bases. CDR1 is LGHDT and CDR2 is YNNKEL in the germline V gene (reference sequence). CDR3 length equals 14 residues. V lost 5 bases and J lost 4; bases outside the gene matches: 6. This CDR3 is CASSFSGGPYEQYF. Here the CDR3 DNA reads TGTGCCAGCAGCTTTAGCGGGGGCCCATACGAGCAGTACTTC.

The rearrangement uses TRBV10-2 and TRBJ1-2; the D gene is possibly TRBD1 (6 bases). V was cut by 0 bases and J by 7 bases, with 15 bases left in between. This CDR3 has 15 amino acids. The germline gives CDR1 WSHSY, CDR2 SAAADI. The CDR3 reads CASSESDRGPSGYTF. The CDR3 region has the DNA TGCGCCAGCAGTGAGTCGGACAGAGGGCCCTCTGGCTACACCTTC.

CDR3 sequence: CASSPRPDIPGQATYEQYF. CDR3 coding DNA: TGTGCCAGTAGCCCCCGGCCCGATATACCGGGACAGGCTACCTACGAGCAGTACTTC. The V call is TRBV19, the J call TRBJ2-7, with TRBD1 matching over 8 bases. V lost 6 bases to trimming and J lost 2 bases; unmatched junction nucleotides: 21. CDR3 length: 19 residues. Germline-derived CDR1 and CDR2 are LNHDA and SQIVND (reference sequence).

The rearrangement joins TRBV7-2 to TRBJ1-1; possibly TRBD1 for D (5 bases). CDR3 length: 15 amino acids. From germline, CDR1 is SGHTA and CDR2 FQGNSA. Trimming removed 2 bases at V and 4 bases at J, with 14 bases between. CDR3 in DNA: TGTGCCAGCAGCTTACGTGGCAGGGTGCGCACTGAAGCTTTCTTT. Translated, it gives CASSLRGRVRTEAFF.

V gene TRBV7-8 combines with J gene TRBJ1-4, with 9 bases identical to TRBD1. The V gene's germline CDR1 is SGHVS and CDR2 FQNEAQ. Trimming at V came to 5 bases and at J to 7 bases, leaving 5 bases not matched to a gene. CDR3 length: 14 amino acids. The CDR3 sequence: CASSRTGAGEKLFF. The CDR3 DNA follows: TGTGCCAGCAGCAGGACAGGGGCCGGTGAAAAACTGTTTTTT. Supplemented by reference TRBV7-8 and TRBJ1-4, the full variable domain reads GAGVSQSPRYKVAKRGQDVALRCDPISGHVSLFWYQQALGQGPEFLTYFQNEAQLDKSGLPSDRFFAERPEGSVSTLKIQRTQQEDSAVYLCASSRTGAGEKLFFGSGTQLSVL.

V and J are TRBV7-2 and TRBJ1-6, with D maybe TRBD1 (5 bases). Trimming removed 5 bases from V and 9 bases from J, with 17 bases in between. Per the germline V gene, CDR1 is SGHTA and CDR2 is FQGNSA. This CDR3 region has 15 residues. CDR3 bases: TGTGCCAGCAGCCCGGAGGCGGGGGTGGTTTCACCCCTCCACTTT. Encoded protein: CASSPEAGVVSPLHF. The whole variable domain, filled in from reference TRBV7-2 and TRBJ1-6, reads GAGVSQSPSNKVTEKGKDVELRCDPISGHTALYWYRQSLGQGLEFLIYFQGNSAPDKSGLPSDRFSAERTGGSVSTLTIQRTQQEDSAVYLCASSPEAGVVSPLHFGNGTRLTVT.

This clone appeared once. Other DNA sequences of this sample code for an identical CDR3. This chain connects TRBV27 to TRBJ1-3; 9 nucleotides agree with TRBD1. There are 13 residues in the CDR3. V gave up 6 bases and J gave up 4 bases; unmatched junction bases: 1. CDR1 and CDR2 (germline): MNHEY, SMNVEV (reference sequence). The CDR3: CASRGQGGNTIYF. The CDR3 DNA follows: TGTGCCAGCAGAGGACAGGGGGGAAACACCATATATTTT.